The text below deals with one TCR beta chain. Survey-depth TCRbeta CDR3 sequencing reported V/J genes and productive frequencies. Using immunoSEQ multiplex PCR, the repertoire was profiled, and TCRdb retains in-frame clones only, with some absent. The sample shows around 3,000 clones, roughly 60% of them seen only once. This sample stems from a study of tissue T cells after allogeneic stem cell transplantation. Steroid-refractory graft-versus-host disease after allogeneic hematopoietic cell transplant qualified adults for prospective research-autopsy enrollment. CDR1 is KGHSH and CDR2 is LQKENI in the germline V gene. V gave up 3 bases and J gave up 6 bases, with 15 bases separating them. There are 14 residues in the CDR3.

The sequence came from a male patient older than 55 with steroid-refractory graft-versus-host disease after an allogeneic stem cell transplant. Some T cells may be the graft donor's. V is TRBV18 and J is TRBJ2-7, with a possible D match to TRBD1 (6 bases). This material consisted of ascending colon tissue, taken at autopsy. The CDR3, as DNA: TGTGCCAGCTCACCGGACGGAGAGGGGGTCGAGCAGTACTTC. This sequence encodes CASSPDGEGVEQYF.